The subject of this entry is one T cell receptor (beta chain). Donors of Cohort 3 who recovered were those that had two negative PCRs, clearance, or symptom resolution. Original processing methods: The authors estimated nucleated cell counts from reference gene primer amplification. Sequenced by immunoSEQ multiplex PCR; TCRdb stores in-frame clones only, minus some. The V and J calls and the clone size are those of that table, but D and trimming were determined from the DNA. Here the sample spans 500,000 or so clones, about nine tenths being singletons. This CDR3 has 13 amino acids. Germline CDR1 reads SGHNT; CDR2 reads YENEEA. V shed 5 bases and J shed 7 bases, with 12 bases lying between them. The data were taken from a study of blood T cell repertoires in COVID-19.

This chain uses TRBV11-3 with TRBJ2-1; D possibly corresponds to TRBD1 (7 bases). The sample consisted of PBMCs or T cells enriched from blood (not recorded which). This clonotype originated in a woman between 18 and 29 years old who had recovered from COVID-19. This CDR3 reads CASSRQGGNEQFF. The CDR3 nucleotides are TGTGCCAGCAGCCGACAGGGAGGTAATGAGCAGTTCTTC.